A single sample gave rise to the 3 T cell receptor beta chains below, sequenced in a study of blood T cell repertoires in COVID-19. The method was immunoSEQ multiplex PCR; TCRdb's version includes in-frame clones alone and lacks a portion of them. The repertoire holds more than 200,000 clones, with 80% to 90% as singletons. Sequencing was performed on peripheral blood. These TCRs come from a man aged 50 or older with acute or convalescent COVID-19.

The rearrangement uses TRBV27 and TRBJ1-1; D gene unclear. Germline V gene lookup returns CDR1 MNHEY and CDR2 SMNVEV (reference sequence). The CDR3 has 14 residues. V was trimmed by 4 bases and J by 2 bases, leaving 11 bases between them. The CDR3 loop is CASSSITENTEAFF. DNA for the CDR3: TGTGCCAGCAGTTCGATAACAGAAAACACTGAAGCTTTCTTT.

The rearrangement links TRBV5-5 to TRBJ1-5; D gene ambiguous. The CDR3 is 16 residues long. V lost 0 bases and J 2 bases, leaving 12 bases between the germline ends. The germline V gene encodes CDR1 SGHKS and CDR2 YYEKEE (reference sequence). In DNA, the CDR3 is TGTGCCAGCAGCTTGGGAGTCGGCGGTGGCAATCAGCCCCAGCATTTT. Translated, it gives CASSLGVGGGNQPQHF.

The chain joins TRBV6-5 to TRBJ1-3; D perhaps matches TRBD1 (6 bases). The CDR3 spans 14 residues. Trimming stripped 9 bases from V and 0 bases from J, with 12 bases between. CDR1 is MNHEY and CDR2 is SVGAGI in the germline V gene. The DNA for the CDR3 is TGTGCCAGTGAACAGGGTTACTCTGGAAACACCATATATTTT. The encoded protein is CASEQGYSGNTIYF.